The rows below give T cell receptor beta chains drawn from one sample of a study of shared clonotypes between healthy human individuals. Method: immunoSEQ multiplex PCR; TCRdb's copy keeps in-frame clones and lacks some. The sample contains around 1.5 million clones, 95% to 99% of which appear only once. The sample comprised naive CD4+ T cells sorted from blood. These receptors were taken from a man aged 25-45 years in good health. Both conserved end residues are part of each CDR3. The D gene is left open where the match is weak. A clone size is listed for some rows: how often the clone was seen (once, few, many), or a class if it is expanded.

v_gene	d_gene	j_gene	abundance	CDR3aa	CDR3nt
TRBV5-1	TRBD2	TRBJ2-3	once	CASQTSGSTDTQYF	TGCGCCAGCCAGACTAGCGGGAGCACAGATACGCAGTATTTT
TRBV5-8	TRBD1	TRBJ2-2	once	CASSQTGATGELFF	TGTGCCAGCAGCCAAACAGGGGCCACCGGGGAGCTGTTTTTT
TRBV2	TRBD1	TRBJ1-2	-	CASSTGGPYTF	TGTGCCAGCAGTACAGGGGGTCCCTACACCTTC
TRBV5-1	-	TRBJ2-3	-	CASRRPQGWGTDTQYF	TGCGCCAGCAGGCGGCCGCAGGGGTGGGGCACAGATACGCAGTATTTT
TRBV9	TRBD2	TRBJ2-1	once	CASSVDPAGGLGSYNEQFF	TGTGCCAGCAGCGTAGATCCAGCGGGAGGCCTTGGGTCCTACAATGAGCAGTTCTTC
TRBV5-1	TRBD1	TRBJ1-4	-	CASSIAGTGTEKLFF	TGCGCCAGCAGCATCGCCGGGACAGGGACTGAAAAACTGTTTTTT
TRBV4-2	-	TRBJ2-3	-	CASSQDGLDTQYF	TGTGCCAGCAGCCAAGATGGTTTAGATACGCAGTATTTT
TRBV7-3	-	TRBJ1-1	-	CASSLRQPLNTEAFF	TGTGCCAGCAGCTTAAGGCAGCCCTTGAACACTGAAGCTTTCTTT
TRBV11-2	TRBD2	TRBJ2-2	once	CASSLAAGANTGELFF	TGTGCCAGCAGCTTAGCGGCGGGAGCGAACACCGGGGAGCTGTTTTTT
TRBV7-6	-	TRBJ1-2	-	CASSFVTNYGYTF	TGTGCCAGCAGCTTCGTAACTAACTATGGCTACACCTTC
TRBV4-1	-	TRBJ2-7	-	CASSLPGYEQYF	TGCGCCAGCAGCCTCCCCGGGTACGAGCAGTACTTC
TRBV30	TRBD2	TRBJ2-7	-	CALRLAGGAYEQYF	TGTGCCCTGAGGCTAGCGGGAGGGGCCTACGAGCAGTACTTC
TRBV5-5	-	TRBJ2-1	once	CASSLGQYLYNEQFF	TGTGCCAGCAGCTTAGGACAGTACCTTTACAATGAGCAGTTCTTC
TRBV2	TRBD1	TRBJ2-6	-	CASSEQWTGGSGANVLTF	TGTGCCAGCAGTGAACAGTGGACAGGGGGCTCTGGGGCCAACGTCCTGACTTTC
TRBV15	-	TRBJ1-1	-	CATSRDRLNTEAFF	TGTGCCACCAGCAGAGACAGGTTGAACACTGAAGCTTTCTTT
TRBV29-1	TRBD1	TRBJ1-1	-	CSVDRGLNTEAFF	TGCAGCGTAGACAGGGGATTGAACACTGAAGCTTTCTTT
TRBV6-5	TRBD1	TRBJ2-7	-	CATSRDRGSYEQYF	TGTGCCACCTCTCGGGACAGGGGTTCCTACGAGCAGTACTTC
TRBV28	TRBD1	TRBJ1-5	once	CASSLPGPRQGASNQPQHF	TGTGCCAGCAGTTTACCCGGGCCGAGACAGGGGGCGAGCAATCAGCCCCAGCATTTT
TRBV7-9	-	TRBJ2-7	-	CASSRNTGSVQYF	TGTGCCAGCAGCCGGAACACAGGGTCAGTGCAGTACTTC
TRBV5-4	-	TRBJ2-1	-	CASSPTGGAPGNEQFF	TGTGCCAGCAGCCCGACTGGGGGCGCCCCAGGGAATGAGCAGTTCTTC
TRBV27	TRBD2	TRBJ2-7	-	CASSLSRGETYEQYF	TGTGCCAGCAGTTTATCCCGGGGGGAAACCTACGAGCAGTACTTC
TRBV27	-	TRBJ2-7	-	CASSPAPAAYEQYF	TGTGCCAGCAGCCCCGCCCCGGCCGCCTACGAGCAGTACTTC
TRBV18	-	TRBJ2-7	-	CASSSGTAYEQYF	TGTGCCAGCTCATCCGGGACCGCCTACGAGCAGTACTTC
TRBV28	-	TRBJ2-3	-	CASSLTDTQYF	TGTGCCAGCAGTTTAACTGATACGCAGTATTTT
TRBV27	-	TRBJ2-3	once	CASSLLVPRGTDTQYF	TGTGCCAGCAGTCTACTAGTACCTAGAGGCACAGATACGCAGTATTTT
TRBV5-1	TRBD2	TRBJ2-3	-	CASSQQLAGHDGTQYF	TGCGCCAGCAGCCAGCAACTAGCGGGCCATGATGGTACGCAGTATTTT
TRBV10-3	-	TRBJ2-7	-	CAISGGGGNEQYF	TGTGCCATCAGTGGTGGGGGCGGTAACGAGCAGTACTTC
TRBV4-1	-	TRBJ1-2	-	CASSQVVLLEGYTF	TGCGCCAGCAGCCAAGTAGTCCTATTGGAAGGCTACACCTTC
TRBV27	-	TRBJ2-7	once	CASKSFFNEQYF	TGTGCCAGCAAGAGTTTCTTCAACGAGCAGTACTTC
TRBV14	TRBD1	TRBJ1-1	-	CASSHSGGVSTEAFF	TGTGCCAGCAGCCATTCAGGGGGCGTAAGCACTGAAGCTTTCTTT
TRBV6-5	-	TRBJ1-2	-	CASSYRDRLYGYTF	TGTGCCAGCAGTTACCGAGACAGGCTATATGGCTACACCTTC
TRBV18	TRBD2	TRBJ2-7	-	CASSSWEGDNEQYF	TGTGCCAGCTCGTCCTGGGAGGGAGATAACGAGCAGTACTTC
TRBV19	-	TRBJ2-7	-	CASSIDLSGELNSYEQYF	TGTGCCAGTAGTATAGATCTTTCCGGGGAACTTAACTCCTACGAGCAGTACTTC
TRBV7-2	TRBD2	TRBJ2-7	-	CASSLKTPGLADEQYF	TGTGCCAGCAGCTTAAAGACACCGGGACTAGCAGACGAGCAGTACTTC
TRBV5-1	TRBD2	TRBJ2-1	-	CASRQTSGDEQFF	TGCGCCAGCAGGCAGACTAGCGGGGATGAGCAGTTCTTC
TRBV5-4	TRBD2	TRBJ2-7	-	CASSRLAGGNYEQYF	TGTGCCAGCAGTAGACTAGCGGGAGGTAACTACGAGCAGTACTTC
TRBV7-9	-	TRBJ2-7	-	CASSLRGDSYEQYF	TGTGCCAGCAGCTTAAGGGGGGACTCCTACGAGCAGTACTTC
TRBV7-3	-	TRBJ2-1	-	CASSLTRDSQGEQFF	TGTGCCAGCAGCTTGACGCGGGACTCCCAAGGTGAGCAGTTCTTC
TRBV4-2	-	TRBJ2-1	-	CASSQAPTRIYNEQFF	TGTGCCAGCAGCCAAGCCCCAACCAGAATCTACAATGAGCAGTTCTTC
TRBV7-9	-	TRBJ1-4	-	CASSLEGSRSNEKLFF	TGTGCCAGCAGCTTAGAGGGATCCCGGTCTAATGAAAAACTGTTTTTT
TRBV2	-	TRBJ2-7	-	CASKPGTLAYEQYF	TGTGCCAGTAAACCCGGGACACTAGCCTACGAGCAGTACTTC
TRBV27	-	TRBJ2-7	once	CASSLRRAEDEQYF	TGTGCCAGCAGTTTACGGCGGGCTGAAGACGAGCAGTACTTC
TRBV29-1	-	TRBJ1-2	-	CSVEGPGSGENANYGYTF	TGCAGCGTTGAGGGCCCTGGTTCGGGGGAGAATGCTAACTATGGCTACACCTTC
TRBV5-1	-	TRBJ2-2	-	CASRGDNGELFF	TGCGCCAGCAGGGGTGATAACGGGGAGCTGTTTTTT
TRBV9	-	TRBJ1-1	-	CASSAAPPTEAFF	TGTGCCAGCAGCGCGGCCCCCCCTACTGAAGCTTTCTTT
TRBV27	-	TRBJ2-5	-	CASSFGVQETQYF	TGTGCCAGCAGTTTCGGTGTCCAAGAGACCCAGTACTTC
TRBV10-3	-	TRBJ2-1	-	CAIKRDPTGNEQFF	TGTGCCATCAAAAGGGACCCGACCGGCAATGAGCAGTTCTTC
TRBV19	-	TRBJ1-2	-	CASSPKRTGGSYGYTF	TGTGCCAGTAGTCCAAAGAGGACCGGGGGGAGCTATGGCTACACCTTC
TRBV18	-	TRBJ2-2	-	CASSPRGMGGELFF	TGTGCCAGCTCACCACGTGGCATGGGCGGGGAGCTGTTTTTT
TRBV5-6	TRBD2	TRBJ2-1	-	CASSLGAGASREEQFF	TGTGCCAGCAGCTTGGGGGCGGGAGCCTCCCGAGAGGAGCAGTTCTTC
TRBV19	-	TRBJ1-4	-	CASSPRGPPGSEKLFF	TGTGCCAGTAGTCCCCGCGGGCCCCCGGGGAGTGAAAAACTGTTTTTT
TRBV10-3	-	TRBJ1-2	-	CAISYQGSNYGYTF	TGTGCCATCAGTTACCAGGGAAGTAACTATGGCTACACCTTC
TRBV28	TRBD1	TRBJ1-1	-	CASSPRTGRRSRAFF	TGTGCCAGCAGTCCCCGGACAGGGAGAAGGTCGAGGGCTTTCTTT